This T cell receptor beta chain was sequenced for a study of T cells in Graves' hyperthyroidism and ophthalmopathy. This clonotype was detected many times. The target antigen is unknown. V lost 6 bases, J lost 4 bases, and 15 bases lay in between. The CDR3 is 14 residues long. Graves' hyperthyroidism is called stable when ophthalmopathy does not progress within 18 months. Diagnoses were established using clinical symptoms, serum thyroxine and TRAb, thyroid ultrasound and orbital computed tomography. Study findings and constraints: Ophthalmopathy was identified by the model a median around 6.3 months ahead of onset.

Regions amplified from RNA transcripts were the TCR beta CDR3 regions. HTBI primers were the set used in a first-round RT-PCR of the TCR CDR3. TCRdb recomputed calls from the multiplex PCR reads with MiXCR, one row per CDR3 protein. This table has around 480,000 distinct CDR3 sequences, over 13% appearing once. The clonotype was recovered from a woman aged 18 to 35 with Graves' hyperthyroidism. The chain links TRBV12-3 or TRBV12-4 to TRBJ1-2; D unresolved. Sequencing was done on a sample of blood. CDR3 DNA sequence: TGTGCCAGCAGCCCGAGAGACCTTCCCTATGGCTACACCTTC. This encodes CASSPRDLPYGYTF.